Here is one T cell receptor (beta chain) with its context. Its antigen is as yet unknown. The data were taken from a study of immune evolution from preneoplasia to lung adenocarcinoma. Study-level findings and limits: Later-stage lesions appeared to have more T cells, more diversity, less clonality.

Sequenced by immunoSEQ multiplex PCR; TCRdb stores in-frame clones only, minus some. The table records about 11,000 clones, 86% of them present only once. V was clipped by 2 bases and J by 1 base, with 8 bases between them. The CDR3 totals 14 residues. Germline V gene sequence: CDR1 MDHEN, CDR2 SYDVKM. This TCR derives from a person between 70 and 80 years old with invasive lung adenocarcinoma. The chain combines TRBV28 with TRBJ1-2, with D hard to call. Sequenced material: FFPE invasive lung adenocarcinoma tissue. CDR3 in amino acids: CASSLPGVNYGYTF. CDR3 in DNA: TGTGCCAGCAGTTTACCCGGGGTTAACTATGGCTACACCTTC.